This T cell receptor beta chain was identified during a study of preoperative IRX-2 immunotherapy in early breast cancer. Sequencing was performed with immunoSEQ multiplex PCR; in TCRdb, only in-frame clones are kept and a portion is missing. The data hold around 7,000 clones, with over 75% observed a single time. CDR1 and CDR2 (germline): SGHVT, SQSDAQ. Trimming took off 5 bases at V and 5 bases at J, with 12 bases between the two ends. The CDR3 sequence is 14 residues long. Treatment given: preoperative locoregional IRX-2 cytokine immunotherapy. Samples came from a phase Ib trial of preoperative locoregional IRX-2 cytokine immunotherapy. This clone showed up just once.

The chain links TRBV7-4 to TRBJ1-4; D call uncertain. Sequenced here: tumor tissue, sampled after IRX-2 immunotherapy. The TCR comes from a human donor with breast cancer. The CDR3 DNA is TGTGCCAGCAGCCTAGGACTACTGAATGAAAAACTGTTTTTT. This encodes CASSLGLLNEKLFF.